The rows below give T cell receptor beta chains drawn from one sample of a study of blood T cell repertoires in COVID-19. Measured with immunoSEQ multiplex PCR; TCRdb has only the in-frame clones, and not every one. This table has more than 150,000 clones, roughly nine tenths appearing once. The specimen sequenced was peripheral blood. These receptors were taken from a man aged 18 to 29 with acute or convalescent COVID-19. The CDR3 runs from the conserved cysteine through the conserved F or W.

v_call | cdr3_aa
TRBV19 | CASSIVGGGVYNEQFF
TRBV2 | CASSELSRTEAFF
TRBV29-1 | CSATRLEQFF
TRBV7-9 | CASSLSQGQAYYNEQFF
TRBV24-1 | CATSDLNRGFPDTQYF
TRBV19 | CASIGGDGTEAFF
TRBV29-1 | CSVERGGRGRAFF
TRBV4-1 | CASSQDRATGDTQYF
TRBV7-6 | CASSFPWTGGSEKLFF
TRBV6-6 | CASSYTKQGLPYGYTF
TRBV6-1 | CAIPSGGDGYTF
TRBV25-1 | CASTRQGYSYEQYF
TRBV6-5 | CASKIGQGREYGYTF
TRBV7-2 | CASSTWTGGRYGYTF
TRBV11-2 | CASSLGRTNWEQFF
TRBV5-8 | CASTWFRGEDGYTF
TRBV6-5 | CASSNTGSYNSPLHF
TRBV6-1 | CASSNGAYEQYF
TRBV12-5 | CASGPGRETQYF
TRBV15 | CATSRERHSNYGYTF
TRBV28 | CASTSEGGPYNEQFF
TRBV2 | CASSEAGTVNTEAFF
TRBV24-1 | CATSAGSYEQYF
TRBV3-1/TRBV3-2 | CASSQGQGYNEQFF
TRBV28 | CASSSPGERQKAFF
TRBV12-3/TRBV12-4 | CASSFRTAEAFF
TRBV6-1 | CASSEESSGNEQFF
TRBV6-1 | CASSEGLGTGGLDTQYF
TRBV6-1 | CASSERTGGNYGYTF
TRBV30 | CAWTVGGAYNEQFF
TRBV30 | CAWGGDGMEQFF
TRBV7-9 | CASSADRGQLSYNSPLHF
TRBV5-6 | CASSPAGGSYGYTF
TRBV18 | CASSPDRSDEKLFF
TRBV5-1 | CASSLAWAASNYGYTF
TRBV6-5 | CASGGQASSGNTIYF
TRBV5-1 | CASSTTGYGTGELFF
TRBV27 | CASSLRQGYTEAFF
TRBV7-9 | CASSPGTANQPQHF
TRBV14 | CASSQREYNEQFF
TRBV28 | CASSRDINTGELFF
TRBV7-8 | CASSLAQGDYAYNEQFF
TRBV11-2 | CASSPATGRVNYGYTF
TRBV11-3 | CASSLGSGGDTQYF
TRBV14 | CASSLDGARGLFSYNEQFF
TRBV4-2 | CASSPTNSNRGNYGYTF
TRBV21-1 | CASKLGGGPLHF
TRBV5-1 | CASSPDRAQETQYF
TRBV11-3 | CVSTQGHLTPVQYF
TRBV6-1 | CASSESGQGNTEAFF
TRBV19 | CASSASGGSSYNEQFF
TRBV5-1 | CASSSGLAGGGETQYF
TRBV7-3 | CASSGTPSTEAFF
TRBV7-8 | CASSATGTGGYEQYF
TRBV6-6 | CASSPGLTKYNEQFF